This T cell receptor (beta chain) was captured by sequencing in a study of cytomegalovirus exposure and HLA in healthy donors. The overall study: A data release that came early held tens of millions of unique TCRs from HLA-typed donors. General study findings and limits: Across donors, sequencing depth was assumed by presence/absence analyses to be roughly uniform. Per a later analysis, 15,000 to 20,000 TCR beta sequences showed association with HLA alleles at 0.05 false discovery rate. While the bulk of TCR sequences proved rare, some public TCRs turned up in many donors.

Vbeta (60) and Jbeta (13) primers were used in the PCR. The method was immunoSEQ multiplex PCR; TCRdb's version includes in-frame clones alone and lacks a portion of them. The sample has approximately 140,000 clones. Points on this clone: Its antigen is not identified.

The CDR3 is made up of 20 amino acids. CDR1 and CDR2 (germline): MNHEY, SMNVEV (reference sequence). With V trimmed by 5 bases and J by 0 bases, 19 bases remained unmatched. The TCR comes from a man in his forties or fifties in good health and CMV-seronegative. The gene calls are TRBV27 and TRBJ1-1; 9 nucleotides line up with TRBD1. Sequenced input: PBMCs. CDR3 region: CASSTLLRQGEMGMNTEAFF. The CDR3 nucleotides read TGTGCCAGCAGTACTCTCTTGAGACAGGGGGAGATGGGGATGAACACTGAAGCTTTCTTT.